This entry lists 22 T cell receptor beta chains sequenced from one sample in a study of blood T cell repertoires in COVID-19. Only in-frame clones appear in the TCRdb table, and some are missing; sequencing was by immunoSEQ multiplex PCR. Counted here are around 150,000 clones, 80% occurring once; the ten biggest clones make up about 5%. The sequencing input was peripheral blood. All receptors derive from a woman aged 45-65 years with acute or convalescent COVID-19.

The gene calls are TRBV12-3 or TRBV12-4 and TRBJ1-2; D remains unclear. The CDR3 loop spans 13 amino acids. V lost 1 base, J lost 8 bases, and 11 bases lay in between. The CDR3 spells CASSLGLAWGYTF. The CDR3 DNA is TGTGCCAGCAGTTTAGGGTTGGCTTGGGGCTACACCTTC.

This sequence joins TRBV5-1 and TRBJ1-1; maybe TRBD1 (5 bases). The CDR3 runs to 15 residues. V lost 5 bases, J lost 1 base, and 15 bases lay in between. CDR1 and CDR2 (germline): SGHRS, YFSETQ. The chain's CDR3 is CASRLIQGANTEAFF. The DNA for the CDR3 is TGCGCCAGCAGACTGATCCAAGGGGCGAACACTGAAGCTTTCTTT.

This clone was picked up one time. The CDR3 nucleotides are TGTGCCAGCAGCCCACAATTTACCGGGAATGAGCAGTTCTTC. Protein product: CASSPQFTGNEQFF. The chain combines TRBV7-9 with TRBJ2-1, with D uncertain. Germline values: CDR1 SEHNR, CDR2 FQNEAQ (reference sequence). V shed 5 bases and J shed 7 bases, with 15 bases lying between them. CDR3 length equals 14 residues.

The sample holds one count of this clone. The gene calls are TRBV15 and TRBJ1-4; perhaps TRBD1 as D (6 bases). Trimming took off 2 bases at V and 5 bases at J, with 12 bases between the two ends. In germline, CDR1 is LNHNV, CDR2 YYDKDF (reference sequence). CDR3 size: 15 residues. Written as DNA, the CDR3 is TGTGCCACCAGCAGAAGAGCAGGGGTGAATGAAAAACTGTTTTTT. Translation gives CATSRRAGVNEKLFF.

This chain connects TRBV7-2 to TRBJ2-1, with 7 bases lining up with TRBD2. This CDR3 is built from 15 residues. The germline V gene has CDR1 SGHTA and CDR2 FQGNSA. V dropped 4 bases and J dropped 4; count of bases not matched to a gene: 7. The CDR3 nucleotides read TGTGCCAGCAGCTCCCGAGCGGGGACGTACAATGAGCAGTTCTTC. Translated: CASSSRAGTYNEQFF.

This chain connects TRBV5-1 to TRBJ1-4, with TRBD1 matching over 7 bases. V lost 1 base, J lost 7 bases, and 4 bases stayed unmatched. CDR3 length: 14 residues. CDR1 is SGHRS, CDR2 YFSETQ, per germline. The CDR3 sequence is CASSLTGVTEKLFF. CDR3 sequence (DNA): TGCGCCAGCAGCTTGACAGGGGTTACTGAAAAACTGTTTTTT.

The chain uses TRBV7-4 and TRBJ1-1; D possibly corresponds to TRBD1 (5 bases). Trimming shortened V by 1 base and J by 1 base, and 10 bases separated the two germline ends. This CDR3 has 15 amino acids. Germline V gene lookup returns CDR1 SGHVT and CDR2 SQSDAQ. The DNA for the CDR3 is TGTGCCAGCAGCTTAGTCCAACAGGAGAACACTGAAGCTTTCTTT. Translated, it gives CASSLVQQENTEAFF.

The genes are TRBV6-5 and TRBJ1-6; 8 bases align to TRBD1. Per germline, CDR1 MNHEY and CDR2 SVGAGI. V dropped 11 bases and J dropped 8; count of bases not matched to a gene: 8. CDR3 length equals 13 residues. CDR3 bases: TGTGCCGGAACCGGGACAGGCGATTCACCCCTCCACTTT. Protein: CAGTGTGDSPLHF.

The rearrangement uses TRBV6-2 or TRBV6-3 and TRBJ1-2; the D gene is possibly TRBD1 (5 bases). V was pared by 5 bases and J by 7 bases, with 17 bases between. The CDR3 is 14 amino acids. Germline CDR1 reads MNHEY; CDR2 reads SVGEGT. In DNA, the CDR3 is TGTGCCAGCAGTGGGGCGATCCCCTCGGGTGGCTACACCTTC. Translated: CASSGAIPSGGYTF.

The rearrangement uses TRBV6-1 and TRBJ2-7; no firm D call. Deletions cut 0 bases from V and 2 bases from J, with 11 bases between. Germline CDR1 reads MNHNS; CDR2 reads SASEGT. CDR3 length: 15 amino acids. The CDR3 region has the DNA TGTGCCAGCAGTGAAGCTATCAGTTCTCCCTACGAGCAGTACTTC. This codes for CASSEAISSPYEQYF.

As DNA, the CDR3 is TGTGCCAGTATGCGGCAGGGGAACACCGGGGAGCTGTTTTTT. The encoded protein is CASMRQGNTGELFF. The chain joins TRBV19 to TRBJ2-2; tentative D call: TRBD1 (5 bases). V was cut by 7 bases and J by 1 base, with 10 bases left in between. Germline CDR1 reads LNHDA; CDR2 reads SQIVND (reference sequence). CDR3 length equals 14 residues.

The chain joins TRBV5-1 to TRBJ2-1, with 9 bases matching TRBD1. V lost 5 bases and J lost 8; bases outside the gene matches: 5. Per germline, CDR1 SGHRS and CDR2 YFSETQ. This CDR3 is 13 amino acids long. CDR3: CASRLTGGDEQFF. DNA for the CDR3: TGCGCCAGCAGACTCACAGGGGGCGATGAGCAGTTCTTC.

The rearrangement uses TRBV2 and TRBJ1-6; TRBD1 matches at 8 bases. The V segment lost 7 bases and the J segment 5 bases; nucleotides outside the gene matches: 4. The CDR3 is 14 amino acids. Germline CDR1 reads SNHLY; CDR2 reads FYNNEI. The DNA for the CDR3 is TGTGCCAGCAACCAGGGGGCGAATAATTCACCCCTCCACTTT. As protein: CASNQGANNSPLHF.

The chain links TRBV28 to TRBJ1-4; perhaps TRBD1 as D (6 bases). V gave up 5 bases and J gave up 1 base, with 14 bases separating them. The length of the CDR3 is 16 residues. Germline V lookup: CDR1 MDHEN, CDR2 SYDVKM. As DNA, the CDR3 is TGTGCCAGCAGTCCACCGGACAGTGGAACTAATGAAAAACTGTTTTTT. It encodes CASSPPDSGTNEKLFF.

This chain connects TRBV25-1 to TRBJ1-3; no clear D gene. CDR3 length: 13 residues. Between the trimmed V and J ends, which lost 4 bases and 4 bases, there was a span of 8 bases. In germline, CDR1 is MGHDK, CDR2 SYGVNS. The CDR3 DNA reads TGTGCCAGCAGTGGGTATCGGGGAAACACCATATATTTT. This sequence encodes CASSGYRGNTIYF. Together with reference TRBV25-1 and TRBJ1-3, the CDR3 gives the full variable domain: EADIYQTPRYLVIGTGKKITLECSQTMGHDKMYWYQQDPGMELHLIHYSYGVNSTEKGDLSSESTVSRIRTEHFPLTLESARPSHTSQYLCASSGYRGNTIYFGEGSWLTVV.

V gene TRBV14 combines with J gene TRBJ2-7; the D is unclear. The CDR3 totals 15 residues. Germline V lookup: CDR1 SGHDN, CDR2 FVKESK. V lost 0 bases to trimming and J lost 8 bases, with 17 bases between them. CDR3 coding DNA: TGTGCCAGCAGCCAAGATCTTACCGGTGCGAGGCAGCAGTACTTC. Its translation is CASSQDLTGARQQYF. Based on the CDR3 plus reference TRBV14 and TRBJ2-7, the full variable domain is EAGVTQFPSHSVIEKGQTVTLRCDPISGHDNLYWYRRVMGKEIKFLLHFVKESKQDESGMPNNRFLAERTGGTYSTLKVQPAELEDSGVYFCASSQDLTGARQQYFGPGTRLTVT.

This chain links TRBV29-1 with TRBJ1-2; a possible D gene is TRBD1 (5 bases). The CDR3 loop spans 14 amino acids. Germline lookup yields CDR1 SQVTM and CDR2 ANQGSEA. Between the trimmed V and J ends, which lost 3 bases and 1 base, there was a span of 12 bases. In DNA, the CDR3 is TGCAGCGTTGACCCAGGGATAGGTAACTATGGCTACACCTTC. Its translation is CSVDPGIGNYGYTF.

The rearrangement joins TRBV27 to TRBJ1-1; weak D call: TRBD1 (6 bases). Trimming took off 2 bases at V and 3 bases at J, with 7 bases between the two ends. Germline-derived CDR1 and CDR2 are MNHEY and SMNVEV (reference sequence). There are 13 residues in the CDR3. This CDR3 reads CASSLKGDTEAFF. CDR3 bases: TGTGCCAGCAGTTTAAAGGGGGACACTGAAGCTTTCTTT.

This clone was counted once. This rearrangement joins TRBV7-8 to TRBJ2-2; 9 positions agree with TRBD1. The CDR3 loop spans 17 amino acids. Germline CDR1 is SGHVS and CDR2 is FQNEAQ. V gave up 1 base and J gave up 4 bases; unmatched junction bases: 7. Here the CDR3 DNA reads TGTGCCAGCAGCTTAGACGTCGGGACAGGGTCCACCGGGGAGCTGTTTTTT. Its translation is CASSLDVGTGSTGELFF.

This clone was counted only a few times. The chain joins TRBV28 to TRBJ1-3; TRBD1 might be the D (5 bases). The CDR3 has 16 amino acids. CDR1 and CDR2 from the germline V gene are MDHEN and SYDVKM. Trimming stripped 7 bases from V and 4 bases from J, with 20 bases between. The CDR3 here is CASTEWDGATGNTIYF. DNA of the CDR3: TGTGCCAGCACTGAGTGGGATGGGGCTACCGGAAACACCATATATTTT.

This clone was detected a few times. The chain employs TRBV7-9 and TRBJ2-1; 9 nucleotides agree with TRBD2. CDR1 SEHNR and CDR2 FQNEAQ come from the germline V gene (reference sequence). V was clipped by 1 base and J by 8 bases; unmatched bases: 9. The CDR3 totals 16 residues. Here the CDR3 reads CASSLGAAGGIDEQFF. As DNA, the CDR3 is TGTGCCAGCAGCTTAGGGGCGGCGGGGGGGATCGATGAGCAGTTCTTC.

Comments on this clone: An end of the junction does not agree with germline; a read error may underlie this. This chain uses TRBV28 with TRBJ1-2; 8 bases map to TRBD1. This CDR3 spans 17 amino acids. Germline loops: CDR1 MDHEN, CDR2 SYDVKM. CDR3 in DNA: TGTGCCAGCAGTCCGTCCGGGACAGGTTTTTCTAATTATGGCTACACCTTC. Its translation: CASSPSGTGFSNYGYTF.